The 2 T cell receptor beta chains below were found in one sample sequenced in a study of cytomegalovirus exposure and HLA in healthy donors. Primers included in the PCR were 60 Vbeta and 13 Jbeta primers. The method was immunoSEQ multiplex PCR; TCRdb's version includes in-frame clones alone and lacks a portion of them. The table has more than 140,000 clones, more than 60% seen once. The sequencing sample was made of PBMCs. These TCRs come from a female donor in good health and CMV-seronegative.

CDR3: CASVVRGGAWGYTF. The CDR3 nucleotides read TGTGCTAGTGTCGTTCGAGGGGGCGCATGGGGCTACACCTTC. The rearrangement links TRBV12-5 to TRBJ1-2; 7 bases map to TRBD1. This CDR3 contains 14 residues. Germline-derived CDR1 and CDR2 are LGHNT and FRNRAP. V shed 7 bases, J shed 8 bases, and the junction held 13 bases outside the gene matches.

The rearrangement links TRBV5-5 to TRBJ1-5; a weak D match, TRBD1 (5 bases). The V end was cut by 0 bases, the J end by 5 bases, with 9 bases between. Per germline, CDR1 SGHKS and CDR2 YYEKEE (reference sequence). This CDR3 comprises 14 residues. CDR3 in DNA: TGTGCCAGCAGCTTGGTGGCAGGGTATCAGCCCCAGCATTTT. Translating gives CASSLVAGYQPQHF.